These T cell receptor beta chains were read from a single sample in a study of T cell responses to AZD1222 COVID-19 vaccine. The table came from immunoSEQ multiplex PCR; TCRdb's copy has only in-frame clones and leaves some out. The sample lists 130,000 or so clones, about 92% occurring once. The sample here was peripheral blood, taken on day 0 of MenACWY control vaccination. The receptors stem from an adult in good health. CDR3s include the opening cysteine and the closing phenylalanine or tryptophan. Each record gives: J gene, V gene, CDR3 length, CDR3 protein.

j_gene: TRBJ2-5; v_gene: TRBV7-8; len: 12; CDR3aa: CASSRDRETQYF
j_gene: TRBJ1-2; v_gene: TRBV7-9; len: 15; CDR3aa: CASSLAGGGSHGYTF
j_gene: TRBJ1-6; v_gene: TRBV28; len: 14; CDR3aa: CASSLGQGGSPLHF
j_gene: TRBJ1-5; v_gene: TRBV20-1; len: 13; CDR3aa: CSASTGRNQPQHF
j_gene: TRBJ1-1; v_gene: TRBV6-4; len: 14; CDR3aa: CASSPEGAVAEAFF
j_gene: TRBJ1-1; v_gene: TRBV2; len: 13; CDR3aa: CASLEGANTEAFF
j_gene: TRBJ2-3; v_gene: TRBV6-1; len: 16; CDR3aa: CASSESPGTPTDTQYF
j_gene: TRBJ2-7; v_gene: TRBV20-1; len: 15; CDR3aa: CSASFAPSARNEQYF
j_gene: TRBJ1-1; v_gene: TRBV28; len: 12; CDR3aa: CASRHFTTEAFF
j_gene: TRBJ2-1; v_gene: TRBV30; len: 13; CDR3aa: CAAARGENNEQFF
j_gene: TRBJ2-1; v_gene: TRBV5-5; len: 16; CDR3aa: CASSLNVDSGRNEQFF
j_gene: TRBJ2-2; v_gene: TRBV20-1; len: 11; CDR3aa: CSAGLAGELFF
j_gene: TRBJ2-1; v_gene: TRBV24-1; len: 16; CDR3aa: CATGDYRQGGSNEQFF
j_gene: TRBJ2-5; v_gene: TRBV5-1; len: 16; CDR3aa: CASSLGDLAYQETQYF
j_gene: TRBJ1-1; v_gene: TRBV27; len: 14; CDR3aa: CASSLIGQGTEAFF
j_gene: TRBJ2-7; v_gene: TRBV27; len: 14; CDR3aa: CASSVAGGFYEQYF
j_gene: TRBJ2-1; v_gene: TRBV11-1; len: 16; CDR3aa: CASSLWASGTYNEQFF
j_gene: TRBJ1-2; v_gene: TRBV9; len: 15; CDR3aa: CASSVEGLTNYGYTF
j_gene: TRBJ2-7; v_gene: TRBV14; len: 14; CDR3aa: CASRDRGTDDEQYF
j_gene: TRBJ2-2; v_gene: TRBV4-3; len: 15; CDR3aa: CASSHDREDTGELFF